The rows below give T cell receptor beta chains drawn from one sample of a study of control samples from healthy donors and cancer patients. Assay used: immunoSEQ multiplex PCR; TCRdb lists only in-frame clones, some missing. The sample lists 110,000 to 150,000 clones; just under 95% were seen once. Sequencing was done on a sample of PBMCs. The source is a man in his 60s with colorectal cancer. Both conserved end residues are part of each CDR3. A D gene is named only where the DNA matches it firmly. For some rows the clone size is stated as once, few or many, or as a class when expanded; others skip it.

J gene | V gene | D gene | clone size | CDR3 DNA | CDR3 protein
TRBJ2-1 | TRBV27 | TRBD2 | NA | TGTGCCAGCAGTTTATTCGTAGCGGGGGGGCGTAATGAGCAGTTCTTC | CASSLFVAGGRNEQFF
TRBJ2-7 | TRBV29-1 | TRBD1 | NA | TGCAGCGTTGAAGATCGGACAGGGCGCTACGAGCAGTACTTC | CSVEDRTGRYEQYF
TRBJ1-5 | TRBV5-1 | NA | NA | TGCGCCAGCAGCTTGGGAGATTATAGCAATCAGCCCCAGCATTTT | CASSLGDYSNQPQHF
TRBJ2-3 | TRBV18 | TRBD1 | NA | TGTGCCAGCTCACCAAGGACAGGGGTAGGCACAGATACGCAGTATTTT | CASSPRTGVGTDTQYF
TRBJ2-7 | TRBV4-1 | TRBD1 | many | TGCGCCAGCAGCCAAGATGTTAGGACAGGGTTTTACGAGCAGTACTTC | CASSQDVRTGFYEQYF
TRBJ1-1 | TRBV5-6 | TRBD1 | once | TGTGCCAGCAGCTTTCCCGGGACAGGGAACACTGAAGCTTTCTTT | CASSFPGTGNTEAFF
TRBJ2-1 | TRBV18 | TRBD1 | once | TGTGCCAGCTCACCAGGGACAGGGGGTTACAATGAGCAGTTCTTC | CASSPGTGGYNEQFF
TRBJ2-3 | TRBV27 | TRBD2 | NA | TGTGCCAGCAGTCCCAGGGAGGGGACAGATACGCAGTATTTT | CASSPREGTDTQYF
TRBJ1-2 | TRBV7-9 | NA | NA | TGTGCCAGCAGCTTAAACTCGGGACGTGGCTACACCTTC | CASSLNSGRGYTF
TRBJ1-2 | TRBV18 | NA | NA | TGTGCCAGCTCACCACCAACGGGGATGGGTAACTATGGCTACACCTTC | CASSPPTGMGNYGYTF
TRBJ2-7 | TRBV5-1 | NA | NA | TGCGCCAGCAGCTTGGGGAGATATCAGGCCCCTTCCTACGAGCAGTACTTC | CASSLGRYQAPSYEQYF
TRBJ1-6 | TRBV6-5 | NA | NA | TGTGCCAGCAGTTACCAGGGCTGGAATTCACCCCTCCATTTT | CASSYQGWNSPLHF
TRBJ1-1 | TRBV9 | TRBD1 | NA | TGTGCCAGCAGCGCACCTACAGGGGACACTGAAGCTTTCTTT | CASSAPTGDTEAFF
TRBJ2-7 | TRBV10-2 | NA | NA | TGCGCCAGCGGGGGTACTAGCCCCTACGAGCAGTACTTC | CASGGTSPYEQYF
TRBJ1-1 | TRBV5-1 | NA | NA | TGCGCCAGCAGCTTTCCAGGTCCTGAAGCTTTCTTT | CASSFPGPEAFF
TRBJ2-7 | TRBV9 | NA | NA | TGTGCCAGCAGCGCCGGGACACAGACCTACGAGCAGTACTTC | CASSAGTQTYEQYF
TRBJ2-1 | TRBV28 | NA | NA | TGTGCCAGCAGTTGGGGGGGGGCATGGAATGAGCAGTTCTTC | CASSWGGAWNEQFF
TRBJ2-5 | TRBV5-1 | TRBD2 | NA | TGCGCCAGCAGCTTGCGCGGGGGGGCCGGGGAGACCCAGTACTTC | CASSLRGGAGETQYF
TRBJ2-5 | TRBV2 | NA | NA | TGTGCCAGCAGTGAACATGGGCAATCCAGAGAGACCCAGTACTTC | CASSEHGQSRETQYF
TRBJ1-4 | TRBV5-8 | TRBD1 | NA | TGTGCCAGCAGCTTGGGGAGGGGGCCAACTAATGAAAAACTGTTTTTT | CASSLGRGPTNEKLFF
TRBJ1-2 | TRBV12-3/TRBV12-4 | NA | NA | TGTGCCAGCAGTTTAGTCAGGGACGGCTACACCTTC | CASSLVRDGYTF
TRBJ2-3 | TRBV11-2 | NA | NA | TGTGCCAGCAGCCCCCGGGACTGGGGCTATACGCAGTATTTT | CASSPRDWGYTQYF
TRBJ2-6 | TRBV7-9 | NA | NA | TGTGCCAGCAGCACCGGTGACTCTGGGGCCAACGTCCTGACTTTC | CASSTGDSGANVLTF
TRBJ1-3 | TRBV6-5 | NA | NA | TGTGCCAGCAGTCCGGCCGCCTCTGGAAACACCATATATTTT | CASSPAASGNTIYF
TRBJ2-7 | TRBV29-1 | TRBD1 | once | TGCAGCGTTGAAGACGGGACAGGAGCCTCCTACGAGCAGTACTTC | CSVEDGTGASYEQYF
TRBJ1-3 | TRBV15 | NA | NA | TGTGCCACCAGCAGAGATCCCGGAGGGGGTTCTGGAAACACCATATATTTT | CATSRDPGGGSGNTIYF
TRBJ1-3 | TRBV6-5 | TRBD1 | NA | TGTGCCAGCAGCACAGGGGCTGGAAACACCATATATTTT | CASSTGAGNTIYF
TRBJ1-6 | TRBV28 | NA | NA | TGTGCCAGCAGTTTAGGAGGGAGCTCCTATAATTCACCCCTCCACTTT | CASSLGGSSYNSPLHF
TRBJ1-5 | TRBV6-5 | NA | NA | TGTGCCAGCAGTTACTCCGCCCTGGGAAATCAGCCCCAGCATTTT | CASSYSALGNQPQHF
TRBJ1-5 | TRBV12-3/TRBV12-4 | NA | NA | TGTGCCAGCAACGCGGGGGGGCCCCAGCATTTT | CASNAGGPQHF
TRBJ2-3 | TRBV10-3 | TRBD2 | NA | TGTGCCATCAGTGAGTCCCGTGGGCGGGGGGGCACAGATACGCAGTATTTT | CAISESRGRGGTDTQYF
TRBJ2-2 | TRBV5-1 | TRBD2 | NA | TGCGCCAGCAAGGGGTCTAGCGGGGAAAACACCGGGGAGCTGTTTTTT | CASKGSSGENTGELFF
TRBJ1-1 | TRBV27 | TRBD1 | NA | TGTGCCAGCAGCCGACAGGGCTTGAACACTGAAGCTTTCTTT | CASSRQGLNTEAFF
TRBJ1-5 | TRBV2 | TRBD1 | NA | TGTGCCAGCACCGTGGACAGGGCTCAGCCCCAGCATTTT | CASTVDRAQPQHF
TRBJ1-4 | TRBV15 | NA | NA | TGTGCCACCAGCAGAGAGGGGGGAACTAATGAAAAACTGTTTTTT | CATSREGGTNEKLFF
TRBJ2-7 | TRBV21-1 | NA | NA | TGTGCCAGCAACCCACACCCCCCGGGGACCTACGAGCAGTACTTC | CASNPHPPGTYEQYF
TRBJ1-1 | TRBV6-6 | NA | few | TGTGCCAGCAGTTACACTGAAGCTTTCTTT | CASSYTEAFF
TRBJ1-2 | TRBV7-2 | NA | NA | TGTGCCAGCAGCTTAGGAGGTGCGGGTAACTATGGCTACACCTTC | CASSLGGAGNYGYTF
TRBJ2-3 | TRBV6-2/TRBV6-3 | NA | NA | TGTGCCAGCAGCGACTCTCCTAACACAGATACGCAGTATTTT | CASSDSPNTDTQYF
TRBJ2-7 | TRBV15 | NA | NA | TGTGCCACCAGCAGAGGAGGGGAGTCCTACGAGCAGTACTTC | CATSRGGESYEQYF
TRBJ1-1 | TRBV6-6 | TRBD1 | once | TGTGCCAGCAGTTACCAGACAGGGGGCGAATACACGGCTTTCTTT | CASSYQTGGEYTAFF
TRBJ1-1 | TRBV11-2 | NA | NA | TGTGCCAGCAGCTTTAGCTCCGATGGCACTGAAGCTTTCTTT | CASSFSSDGTEAFF
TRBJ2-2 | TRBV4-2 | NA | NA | TGTGCCAGCAGCCAGGAGGGATTCGGGGAGCTGTTTTTT | CASSQEGFGELFF
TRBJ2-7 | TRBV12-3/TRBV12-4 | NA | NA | TGTGCCAGCAGCGGGGCCTACGAGCAGTACTTC | CASSGAYEQYF
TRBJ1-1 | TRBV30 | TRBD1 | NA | TGTGCCTGGAGTGGACTGGCTCCTGGACAGGGAGCTGAAGCTTTCTTT | CAWSGLAPGQGAEAFF
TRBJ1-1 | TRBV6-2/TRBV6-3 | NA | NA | TGTGCCAGCAGTAAAGACGGATATGAAGCTTTCTTT | CASSKDGYEAFF
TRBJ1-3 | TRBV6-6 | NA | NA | TGTGCCAGCAGTTATGGCGAAGCAAGCTCTGGAAACACCATATATTTT | CASSYGEASSGNTIYF
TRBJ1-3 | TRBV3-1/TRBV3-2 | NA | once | TGTGCCGTAGGTCGCCCTGGGTCTGGAAACACCATATATTTT | CAVGRPGSGNTIYF
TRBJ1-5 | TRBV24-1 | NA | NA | TGTGCCACCAGTGCGGGGTTGAGCAATCAGCCCCAGCATTTT | CATSAGLSNQPQHF
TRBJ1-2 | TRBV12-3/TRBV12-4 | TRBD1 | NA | TGTGCCAGCAGTTTAGACAGGGGGAATGGCTACACCTTC | CASSLDRGNGYTF
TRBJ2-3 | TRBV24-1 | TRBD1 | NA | TGTGCCACCAGTGAGCAACCGGACAGGTACACAGATACGCAGTATTTT | CATSEQPDRYTDTQYF